This T cell receptor beta chain stems from a study of early T cells in non-severe SARS-CoV-2 infection. Study in general: Sequencing of bulk RNA from unsorted whole blood was done, without chain pairing. Whole-study findings and limits: Private and CD4 specificities were missed by VDJdb matching, which favored anti-spike CD8 responses.

Attachment of unique molecular identifiers was made to individual cDNA molecules. TCRdb re-called the 5' RACE reads with MiXCR, one entry per CDR3 protein. The table records about 23,000 distinct CDR3 sequences, 5.3% of them present only once. In this sample, this clonotype turned up a few times. The antigen is undetermined. This CDR3 spans 17 amino acids. The germline V and J ends were trimmed by 0 bases and 3 bases, with 18 bases remaining between them. The source is an adult who was a healthcare worker with PCR-confirmed SARS-CoV-2 infection or an uninfected control (not recorded which). The chain links TRBV23-1 to TRBJ2-7, with D perhaps TRBD1 or TRBD2 (5 bases each). TRBV23-1 is placed among ORFs of uncertain function. Sequencing was performed on whole blood. The CDR3 nucleotides read TGCGCCAGCAGTCAATCGGTCTGCGTGGGGCGGGTCTACGAGCAGTACTTC. Amino acids: CASSQSVCVGRVYEQYF.